This T cell receptor beta chain stems from a study of cytomegalovirus exposure and HLA in healthy donors. As for the study in general: A subsequent analysis reported that the roughly 120 validation repertoires were produced on the same platform that had also been used for the roughly 700 first-cohort repertoires.

Study observations and caveats: The classifier, whose performance was assessed in both the original and validation cohorts, reportedly diagnosed cytomegalovirus status with high specificity and sensitivity. Some TCR beta chains (roughly 160 of them) were listed as cytomegalovirus-associated. In vitro testing confirmed three CMV-associated chains as specific for CMV antigens.

On this clone itself: The antigen is unknown.

V dropped 5 bases and J dropped 4 bases, with 15 bases sitting between them. CDR1 is SGHAT and CDR2 is FQNNGV in the germline V gene. The CDR3 covers 15 residues. Measured with immunoSEQ multiplex PCR; TCRdb has only the in-frame clones, and not every one. The sample contains roughly 56,000 clones, 93% of which appear only once. The TCR originated in a woman younger than 30 in good health and CMV-seropositive. V and J are TRBV11-2 and TRBJ1-3; the D gene is possibly TRBD1 (5 bases). The sequenced sample was PBMCs. In DNA form, the CDR3 reads TGTGCCAGCAGCCCCGGGGGGTTGTCGGGAAACACCATATATTTT. Amino acids: CASSPGGLSGNTIYF.